This is a list of T cell receptor beta chains from one sample in a study of T cell changes during pregnancy in multiple sclerosis. Generated by immunoSEQ multiplex PCR, the TCRdb table keeps only in-frame clones and is missing some. This sample carries 40,000 or so clones, around 90% of them seen once, and the ten largest clones take 0.45% to 0.65%. The source material was CD4+ T cells from peripheral blood mononuclear cells, sampled before pregnancy. The origin of the receptors is a female donor with multiple sclerosis, enrolled in a pregnancy study. Each CDR3 is given with its conserved first and last residue. The D gene is left open where the match is weak. The listing skips clone size in some rows; elsewhere it reads once, few, many or a size class.

TRBD1	19	NA	TRBV7-8	TRBJ1-4	TGTGCCAGCAGACCAACGTTTATACAGGGGGCGAAAACTAATGAAAAACTGTTTTTT	CASRPTFIQGAKTNEKLFF
NA	13	NA	TRBV6-5	TRBJ1-1	TGTGCCAGCAGTTACGCAGGGAAGCCTGAAGCTTTCTTT	CASSYAGKPEAFF
NA	16	NA	TRBV2	TRBJ1-6	TGTGCCAGCAGGCCAGGACAGAGCTCCTATAATTCACCCCTCCACTTT	CASRPGQSSYNSPLHF
TRBD1	15	NA	TRBV7-2	TRBJ1-4	TGTGCCAGCAGCTCCCGACAGGGTGCTAATGAAAAACTGTTTTTT	CASSSRQGANEKLFF
NA	15	once	TRBV15	TRBJ1-6	TGTGCCACCAGCAGAGATTTCGGGGGGAATTCACCCCTCCACTTT	CATSRDFGGNSPLHF
NA	14	once	TRBV6-5	TRBJ1-1	TGTGCCAGCAGCCGGGGGGTGAGTTGGACTGAAGCTTTCTTT	CASSRGVSWTEAFF
NA	16	NA	TRBV4-3	TRBJ1-5	TGCGCCAGCAGCCAAGAGTACAGTTATAGCAATCAGCCCCAGCATTTT	CASSQEYSYSNQPQHF
TRBD2	14	NA	TRBV12-5	TRBJ2-3	TGTGCTAGTGGTCCGGGGGGTAGCACAGATACGCAGTATTTT	CASGPGGSTDTQYF
TRBD2	14	NA	TRBV5-1	TRBJ2-1	TGCGCCAGCAGCCAGAGCGGGGCCTACAATGAGCAGTTCTTC	CASSQSGAYNEQFF
NA	19	NA	TRBV19	TRBJ2-2	TGTGCCAGTAGTATAGCGGTCCCGGGACTCCCTCTAGGGTCCGGGGAGCTGTTTTTT	CASSIAVPGLPLGSGELFF
NA	16	NA	TRBV6-1	TRBJ1-5	TGTGCCAGCAGTGAAGCGCGTAACAGTGTTTACCAGCCCCAGCATTTT	CASSEARNSVYQPQHF
TRBD1	12	NA	TRBV13	TRBJ2-7	TGTGCCAGCAGCTTAACAGGGGGAGGTCCGTACTTC	CASSLTGGGPYF
TRBD1	17	once	TRBV25-1	TRBJ2-3	TGTGCCAGCAGCGCCGGGACCGGACAGGGGGCCGGCGATACGCAGTATTTT	CASSAGTGQGAGDTQYF
TRBD1	17	few	TRBV5-1	TRBJ1-6	TGCGCCAGCAGCTTTTTGAGACAGGGATCTGCGGATTCACCCCTCCACTTT	CASSFLRQGSADSPLHF
NA	12	NA	TRBV6-6	TRBJ1-1	TGTGCCAGCAGTTACTCGAACACCGAAGCTTTCTTT	CASSYSNTEAFF
NA	13	NA	TRBV4-1	TRBJ2-2	TGCGCCAGCAGCCACGTTAACACCGGGGAGCTGTTTTTT	CASSHVNTGELFF
NA	16	NA	TRBV16	TRBJ2-5	TGTGCCAGCAGCCGAAGTTTGCGGGAATCAAGAGAGACCCAGTACTTC	CASSRSLRESRETQYF
NA	15	NA	TRBV9	TRBJ2-1	TGTGCCAGCAGCGTGCGACAAGGAGGGGTCAATGAGCAGTTCTTC	CASSVRQGGVNEQFF
NA	20	few	TRBV6-1	TRBJ1-4	TGTGCCAGCAGTGACACCGGGGGGCGTCTGCCACTTTGGGGAAATGAAAAACTGTTTTTT	CASSDTGGRLPLWGNEKLFF
TRBD2	16	few	TRBV5-4	TRBJ2-3	TGTGCCAGCAGCTTTCGTCGGGCGGGGGGCACAGATACGCAGTATTTT	CASSFRRAGGTDTQYF
NA	15	NA	TRBV6-1	TRBJ1-4	TGTGCCAGCAGAGACAGACGGGCAACTAATGAAAAACTGTTTTTT	CASRDRRATNEKLFF
TRBD2	15	NA	TRBV7-2	TRBJ2-7	TGTGCCAGCAGCTACGGCGGGGGGGGTTCCTACGAGCAGTACTTC	CASSYGGGGSYEQYF
NA	13	few	TRBV2	TRBJ1-1	TGTGCCAGCAGGAACTCTATGAACACTGAAGCTTTCTTT	CASRNSMNTEAFF
TRBD2	16	NA	TRBV9	TRBJ2-3	TGTGCCAGCAGCTCACTAGCGGGGGGATACCCAGATACGCAGTATTTT	CASSSLAGGYPDTQYF
NA	16	NA	TRBV4-1	TRBJ2-5	TGCGCCAGCAGCCGAGGTCAGAGTCCTAAACAAGAGACCCAGTACTTC	CASSRGQSPKQETQYF
TRBD2	19	NA	TRBV15	TRBJ2-3	TGTGCCACCAGCAGAACACTAGCGGGGGGGCTCCACCGCACAGATACGCAGTATTTT	CATSRTLAGGLHRTDTQYF
NA	17	NA	TRBV19	TRBJ1-6	TGTGCCAGTAGTCCCAGTCCAGGGTTCATTGATAATTCACCCCTCCACTTT	CASSPSPGFIDNSPLHF
TRBD1	15	NA	TRBV7-8	TRBJ2-2	TGTGCCAGCAGCTCCGGACAGGGGGACACCGGGGAGCTGTTTTTT	CASSSGQGDTGELFF
NA	14	NA	TRBV5-1	TRBJ1-1	TGCGCCAGCAGCTTTTCCGGGGTCGGCACTGAAGCTTTCTTT	CASSFSGVGTEAFF
NA	14	NA	TRBV6-5	TRBJ1-5	TGTGCCAGCAGCCAAGACAGGTCGAATCAGCCCCAGCATTTT	CASSQDRSNQPQHF
TRBD1	19	NA	TRBV5-1	TRBJ1-1	TGCGCCAGCAGTCCCCGCCCCAGGGGACAGGGATGGATGAACACTGAAGCTTTCTTT	CASSPRPRGQGWMNTEAFF
NA	14	NA	TRBV6-5	TRBJ2-7	TGTGCCAGCAGTTACCAGGGTCAGGGCTACGAGCAGTACTTC	CASSYQGQGYEQYF
NA	12	NA	TRBV28	TRBJ2-7	TGTGCCAGCACCACCAGGGGCTACGAGCAGTACTTC	CASTTRGYEQYF
NA	14	NA	TRBV18	TRBJ2-5	TGTGCCAGCTCACCTGACACAGGGTTGGAGACCCAGTACTTC	CASSPDTGLETQYF
NA	12	few	TRBV9	TRBJ1-1	TGTGCCAGCAGCGTAGTAGGGGGTGAAGCTTTCTTT	CASSVVGGEAFF
TRBD1	15	NA	TRBV6-5	TRBJ1-6	TGTGCCAGCAGACCCGGACAGGGATACAATTCACCCCTCCACTTT	CASRPGQGYNSPLHF
NA	15	NA	TRBV2	TRBJ2-5	TGTGCCAGCAGAGATCGAACAGGCGCGCTAGAGACCCAGTACTTC	CASRDRTGALETQYF
TRBD1	13	NA	TRBV30	TRBJ2-7	TGTGCCTGGAGGGGACAGAGGGTTACAGGGCAGTACTTC	CAWRGQRVTGQYF
NA	13	NA	TRBV19	TRBJ2-2	TGTGCCAGTAGCCCCCGTCTCGCCGGGGAGCTGTTTTTT	CASSPRLAGELFF
NA	15	once	TRBV18	TRBJ2-3	TGTGCCAGCTCACCAACGAGCGGTAGCACAGATACGCAGTATTTT	CASSPTSGSTDTQYF
TRBD1	15	NA	TRBV12-5	TRBJ2-1	TGTGCTAGTGCTCCGGGACAGGGATATGGTGATGAGCAGTTCTTC	CASAPGQGYGDEQFF